This T cell receptor (beta chain) was found in a study of cytomegalovirus exposure and HLA in healthy donors. Details on this clone: What it binds is unknown.

Donors counted as nominally healthy when sampled, yet unrecorded immune exposures were likely. The study, taken as a whole, reports: Available immune exposure information covered CMV serostatus only. In a later analysis, a genetic analysis reported fewer productive-TCR N-insertions in an Asian-associated ancestry cluster than the cohort average.

Germline-derived CDR1 and CDR2 are SGHDN and FVKESK. The J segment lost 4 bases and the V segment lost 5 bases, leaving 7 bases of the junction unmatched. The CDR3 totals 15 residues. The primer mix had 60 Vbeta and 13 Jbeta primers. Assay used: immunoSEQ multiplex PCR; TCRdb lists only in-frame clones, some missing. The sample holds about 130,000 clones, approximately 85% seen once. This rearrangement joins TRBV14 to TRBJ1-2, with 10 positions matching TRBD1. The TCR comes from a woman in her 30s in good health and CMV-seropositive. The source material was PBMCs. Written as DNA, the CDR3 is TGTGCCAGCAGCTACGGGACAGGGGCGGGCTATGGCTACACCTTC. Translated: CASSYGTGAGYGYTF.